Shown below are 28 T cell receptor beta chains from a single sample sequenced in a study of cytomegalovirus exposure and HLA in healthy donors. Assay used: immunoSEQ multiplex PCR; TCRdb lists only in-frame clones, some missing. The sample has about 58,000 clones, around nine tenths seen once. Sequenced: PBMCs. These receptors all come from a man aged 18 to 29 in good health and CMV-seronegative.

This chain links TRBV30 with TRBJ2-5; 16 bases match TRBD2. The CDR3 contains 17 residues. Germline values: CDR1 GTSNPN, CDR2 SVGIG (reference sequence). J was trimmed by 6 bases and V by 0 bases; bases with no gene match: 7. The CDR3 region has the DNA TGTGCCTGGAGTGTGGGACTAGCGGGAGGGCCGGGAAAGACCCAGTACTTC. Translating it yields CAWSVGLAGGPGKTQYF. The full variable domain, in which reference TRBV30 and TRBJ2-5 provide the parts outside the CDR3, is SQTIHQWPATLVQPVGSPLSLECTVEGTSNPNLYWYRQAAGRGLQLLFYSVGIGQISSEVPQNLSASRPQDRQFILSSKKLLLSDSGFYLCAWSVGLAGGPGKTQYFGPGTRLLVL.

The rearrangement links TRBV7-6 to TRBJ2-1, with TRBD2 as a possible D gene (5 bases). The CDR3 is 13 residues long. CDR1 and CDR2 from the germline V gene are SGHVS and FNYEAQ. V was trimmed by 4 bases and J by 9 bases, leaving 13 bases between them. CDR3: CASSYLGGSEQFF. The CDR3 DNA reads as TGTGCCAGCAGCTACCTCGGTGGGAGTGAGCAGTTCTTC.

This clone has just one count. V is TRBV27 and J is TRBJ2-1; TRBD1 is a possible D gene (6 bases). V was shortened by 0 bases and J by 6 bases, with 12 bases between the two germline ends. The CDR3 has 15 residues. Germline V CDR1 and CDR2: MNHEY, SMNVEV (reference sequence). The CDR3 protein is CASSLSGQTSNEQFF. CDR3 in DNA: TGTGCCAGCAGTTTATCAGGACAGACTTCCAATGAGCAGTTCTTC.

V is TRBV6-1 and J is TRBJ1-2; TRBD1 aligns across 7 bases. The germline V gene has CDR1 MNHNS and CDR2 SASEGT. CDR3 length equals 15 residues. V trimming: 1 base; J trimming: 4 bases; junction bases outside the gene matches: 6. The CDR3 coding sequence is TGTGCCAGCAGTGAAGTGGAGGGACAGCTCTATGGCTACACCTTC. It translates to CASSEVEGQLYGYTF.

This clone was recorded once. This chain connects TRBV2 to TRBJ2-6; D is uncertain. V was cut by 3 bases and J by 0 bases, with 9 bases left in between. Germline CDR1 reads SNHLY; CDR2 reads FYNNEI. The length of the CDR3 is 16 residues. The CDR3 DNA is TGTGCCAGCAGTGATGCAGGTAGCTCTGGGGCCAACGTCCTGACTTTC. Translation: CASSDAGSSGANVLTF.

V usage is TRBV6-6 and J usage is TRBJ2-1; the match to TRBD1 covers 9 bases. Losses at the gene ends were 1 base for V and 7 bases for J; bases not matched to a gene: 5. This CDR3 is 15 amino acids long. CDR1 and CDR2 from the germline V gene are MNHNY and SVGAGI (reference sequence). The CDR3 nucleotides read TGTGCCAGCAGTTACTTGGCCGGACAGGGGAATGAGCAGTTCTTC. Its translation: CASSYLAGQGNEQFF.

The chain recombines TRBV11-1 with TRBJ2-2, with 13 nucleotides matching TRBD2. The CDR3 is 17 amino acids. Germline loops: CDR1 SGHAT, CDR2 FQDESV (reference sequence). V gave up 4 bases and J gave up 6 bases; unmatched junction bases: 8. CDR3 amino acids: CASSSGLAGELAGELFF. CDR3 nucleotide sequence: TGTGCCAGCAGCTCAGGACTAGCGGGAGAGCTGGCCGGGGAGCTGTTTTTT.

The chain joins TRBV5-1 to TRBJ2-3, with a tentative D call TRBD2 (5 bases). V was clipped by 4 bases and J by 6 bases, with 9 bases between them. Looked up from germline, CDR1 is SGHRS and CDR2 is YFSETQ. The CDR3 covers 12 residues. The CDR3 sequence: CASSPEADTQYF. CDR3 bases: TGCGCCAGCAGCCCGGAGGCGGATACGCAGTATTTT.

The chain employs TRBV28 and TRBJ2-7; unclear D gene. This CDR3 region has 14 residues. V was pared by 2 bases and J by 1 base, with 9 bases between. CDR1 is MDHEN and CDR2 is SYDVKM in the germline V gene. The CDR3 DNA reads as TGTGCCAGCAGTTTAGGTCAGGAATCCTACGAGCAGTACTTC. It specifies CASSLGQESYEQYF. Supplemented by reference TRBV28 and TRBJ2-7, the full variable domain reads DVKVTQSSRYLVKRTGEKVFLECVQDMDHENMFWYRQDPGLGLRLIYFSYDVKMKEKGDIPEGYSVSREKKERFSLILESASTNQTSMYLCASSLGQESYEQYFGPGTRLTVT.

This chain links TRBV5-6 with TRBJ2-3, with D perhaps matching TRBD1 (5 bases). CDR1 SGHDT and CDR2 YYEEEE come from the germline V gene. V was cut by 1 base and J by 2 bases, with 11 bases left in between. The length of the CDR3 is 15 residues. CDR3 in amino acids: CASSLRTDNTDTQYF. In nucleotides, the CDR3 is TGTGCCAGCAGCTTGCGGACGGACAACACAGATACGCAGTATTTT.

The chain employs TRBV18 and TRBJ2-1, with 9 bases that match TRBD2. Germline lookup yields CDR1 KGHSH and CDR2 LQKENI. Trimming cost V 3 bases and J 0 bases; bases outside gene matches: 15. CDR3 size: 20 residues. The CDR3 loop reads CASSPRRSSGSQGSYNEQFF. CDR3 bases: TGTGCCAGCTCACCTCGGAGGAGTAGCGGGAGTCAAGGCTCCTACAATGAGCAGTTCTTC.

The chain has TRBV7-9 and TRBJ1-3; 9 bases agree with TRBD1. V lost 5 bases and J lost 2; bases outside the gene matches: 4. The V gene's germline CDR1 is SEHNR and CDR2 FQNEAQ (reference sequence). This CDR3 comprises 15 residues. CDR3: CASSPGTGPGNTIYF. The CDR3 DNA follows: TGTGCCAGCAGCCCCGGGACAGGGCCTGGAAACACCATATATTTT.

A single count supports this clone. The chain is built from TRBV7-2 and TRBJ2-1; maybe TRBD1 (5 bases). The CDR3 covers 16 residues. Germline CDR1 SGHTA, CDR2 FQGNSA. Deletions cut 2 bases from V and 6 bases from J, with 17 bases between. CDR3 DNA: TGTGCCAGCAGCTTAAATGGCCCAGGGCCAGGCAATGAGCAGTTCTTC. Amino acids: CASSLNGPGPGNEQFF.

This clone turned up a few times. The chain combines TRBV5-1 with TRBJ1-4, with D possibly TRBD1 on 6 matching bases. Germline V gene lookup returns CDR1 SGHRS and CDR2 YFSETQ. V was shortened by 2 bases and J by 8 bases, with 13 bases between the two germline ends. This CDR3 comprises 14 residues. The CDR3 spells CASSLDQGKEKLFF. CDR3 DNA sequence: TGCGCCAGCAGCTTAGACCAGGGGAAGGAAAAACTGTTTTTT.

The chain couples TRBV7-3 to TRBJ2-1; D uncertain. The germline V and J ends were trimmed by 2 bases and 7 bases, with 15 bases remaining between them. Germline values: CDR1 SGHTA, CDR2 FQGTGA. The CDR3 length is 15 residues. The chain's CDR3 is CASSLAISPRNEQFF. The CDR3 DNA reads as TGTGCCAGCAGCTTAGCAATTAGTCCTAGGAATGAGCAGTTCTTC.

The CDR3 here is CASSAGLSVGETQYF. Here the CDR3 DNA reads TGTGCCAGCAGCGCGGGACTATCTGTAGGAGAGACCCAGTACTTC. The chain uses TRBV2 and TRBJ2-5; 7 bases are shared with TRBD2. Germline CDR1 and CDR2: SNHLY and FYNNEI. The CDR3 runs 15 residues. Trimming took 6 bases from V and 4 from J; bases not matched to a gene: 11.

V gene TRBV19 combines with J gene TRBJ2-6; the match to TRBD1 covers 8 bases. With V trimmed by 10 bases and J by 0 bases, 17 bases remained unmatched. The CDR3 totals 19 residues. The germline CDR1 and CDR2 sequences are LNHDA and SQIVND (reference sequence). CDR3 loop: CAIKNAKDRDPSGANVLTF. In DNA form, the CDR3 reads TGTGCCATCAAGAACGCGAAGGACAGGGACCCCTCTGGGGCCAACGTCCTGACTTTC.

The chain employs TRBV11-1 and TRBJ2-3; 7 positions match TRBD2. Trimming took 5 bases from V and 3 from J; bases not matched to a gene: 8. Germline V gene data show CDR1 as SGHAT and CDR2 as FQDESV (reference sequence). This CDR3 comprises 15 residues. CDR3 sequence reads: CASSLKRDHTDTQYF. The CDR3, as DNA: TGTGCCAGCAGCCTTAAGCGGGATCATACAGATACGCAGTATTTT.

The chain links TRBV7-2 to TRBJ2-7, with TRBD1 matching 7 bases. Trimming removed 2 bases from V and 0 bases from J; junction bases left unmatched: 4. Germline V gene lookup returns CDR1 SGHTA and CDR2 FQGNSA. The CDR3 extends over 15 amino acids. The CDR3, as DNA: TGTGCCAGCAGCTTAATTGGGACAGTCTCCTACGAGCAGTACTTC. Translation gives CASSLIGTVSYEQYF.

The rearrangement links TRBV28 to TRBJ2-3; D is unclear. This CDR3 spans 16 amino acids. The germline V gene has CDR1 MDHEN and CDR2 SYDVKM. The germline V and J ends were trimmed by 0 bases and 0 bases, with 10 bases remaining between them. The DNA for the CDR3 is TGTGCCAGCAGTTTATGGACTCTTGGGAGCACAGATACGCAGTATTTT. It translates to CASSLWTLGSTDTQYF.

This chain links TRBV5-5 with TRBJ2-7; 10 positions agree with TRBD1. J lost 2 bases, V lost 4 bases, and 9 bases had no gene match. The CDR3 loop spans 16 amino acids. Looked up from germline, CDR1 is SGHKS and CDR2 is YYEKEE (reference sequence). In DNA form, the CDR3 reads TGTGCCAGCAGCCCAACACCGGGACAGGGGACCTACGAGCAGTACTTC. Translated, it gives CASSPTPGQGTYEQYF.

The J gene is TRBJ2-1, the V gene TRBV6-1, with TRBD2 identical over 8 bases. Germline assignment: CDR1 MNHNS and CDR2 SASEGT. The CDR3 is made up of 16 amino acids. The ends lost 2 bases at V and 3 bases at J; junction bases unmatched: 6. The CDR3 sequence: CASSESPGLGYNEQFF. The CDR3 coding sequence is TGTGCCAGCAGTGAATCCCCGGGACTAGGCTACAATGAGCAGTTCTTC.

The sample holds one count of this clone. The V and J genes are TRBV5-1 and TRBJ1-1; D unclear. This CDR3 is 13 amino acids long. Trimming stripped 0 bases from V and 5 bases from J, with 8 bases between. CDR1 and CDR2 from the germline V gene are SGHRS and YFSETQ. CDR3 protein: CASSLEFGTEAFF. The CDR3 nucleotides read TGCGCCAGCAGCTTGGAGTTCGGTACTGAAGCTTTCTTT.

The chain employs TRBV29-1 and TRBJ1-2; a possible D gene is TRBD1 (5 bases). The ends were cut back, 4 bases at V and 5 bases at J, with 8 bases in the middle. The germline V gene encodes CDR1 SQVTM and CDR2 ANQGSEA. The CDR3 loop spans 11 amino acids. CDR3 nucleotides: TGCAGCGTTGGGGGGGAGTATGGCTACACCTTC. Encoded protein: CSVGGEYGYTF.

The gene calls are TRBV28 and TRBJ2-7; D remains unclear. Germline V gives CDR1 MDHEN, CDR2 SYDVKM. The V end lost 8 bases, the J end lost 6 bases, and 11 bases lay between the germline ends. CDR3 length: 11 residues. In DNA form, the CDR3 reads TGTGCCAGCCAACAACCGGGCGAGCAGTACTTC. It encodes CASQQPGEQYF.

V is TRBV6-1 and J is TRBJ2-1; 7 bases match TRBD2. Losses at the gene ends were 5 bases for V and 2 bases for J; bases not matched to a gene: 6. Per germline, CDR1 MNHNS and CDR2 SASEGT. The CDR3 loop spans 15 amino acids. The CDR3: CASSRLAATYNEQFF. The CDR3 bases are TGTGCCAGCAGTCGTCTAGCGGCTACCTACAATGAGCAGTTCTTC.

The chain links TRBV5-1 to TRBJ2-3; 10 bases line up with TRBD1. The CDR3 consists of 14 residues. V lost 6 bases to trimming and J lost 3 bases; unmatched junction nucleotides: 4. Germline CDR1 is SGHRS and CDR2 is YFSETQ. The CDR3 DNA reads TGCGCCAGCACCCGGGACAGGGGAACAGATACGCAGTATTTT. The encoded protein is CASTRDRGTDTQYF. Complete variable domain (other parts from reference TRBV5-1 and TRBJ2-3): KAGVTQTPRYLIKTRGQQVTLSCSPISGHRSVSWYQQTPGQGLQFLFEYFSETQRNKGNFPGRFSGRQFSNSRSEMNVSTLELGDSALYLCASTRDRGTDTQYFGPGTRLTVL.

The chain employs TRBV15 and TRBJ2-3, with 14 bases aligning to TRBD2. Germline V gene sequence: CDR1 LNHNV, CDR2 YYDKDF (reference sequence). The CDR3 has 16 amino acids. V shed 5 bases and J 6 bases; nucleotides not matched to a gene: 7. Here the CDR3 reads CATSGGTSGGEDTQYF. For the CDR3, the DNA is TGTGCCACCAGCGGAGGGACTAGCGGGGGCGAGGATACGCAGTATTTT. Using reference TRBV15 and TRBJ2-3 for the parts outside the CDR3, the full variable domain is DAMVIQNPRYQVTQFGKPVTLSCSQTLNHNVMYWYQQKSSQAPKLLFHYYDKDFNNEADTPDNFQSRRPNTSFCFLDIRSPGLGDTAMYLCATSGGTSGGEDTQYFGPGTRLTVL.